This T cell receptor beta chain was observed in a study of blood T cell repertoires in COVID-19. The wider study: There were acute and convalescent COVID-19 samples, and they came from the United States, Italy and Spain. The cDNA or gDNA used as material had been derived from T cells, B-cell-depleted T cells, or PBMCs.

The CDR3 totals 14 residues. V lost 6 bases to trimming and J lost 5 bases; unmatched junction nucleotides: 4. Germline V gene data show CDR1 as LGHDT and CDR2 as YNNKEL (reference sequence). Per the study methods: Amplified reference gene primers provided the basis for estimating nucleated cell counts. Clones were read by immunoSEQ multiplex PCR, and TCRdb kept only the in-frame ones, dropping some. D and trimming come from the DNA, and the V and J calls and clone size come from that table. The sample has 25,000 to 35,000 clones, under 80% seen once. This sequence joins TRBV3-1 (or the pseudogene TRBV3-2) and TRBJ2-2, with 9 bases aligning to TRBD2. Sequenced: peripheral blood. The sequence was collected from a woman between 65 and 79 years old with active or convalescent COVID-19. The CDR3 spells CASSTLAGTGELFF. CDR3 nucleotide sequence: TGTGCCAGCAGTACACTAGCGGGTACCGGGGAGCTGTTTTTT.